This passage covers 17 T cell receptor beta chains from one sample sequenced in a study of cytomegalovirus exposure and HLA in healthy donors. PCR was performed using 60 Vbeta and 13 Jbeta primers. The data were produced by immunoSEQ multiplex PCR, yet TCRdb's version contains in-frame clones alone and is incomplete. The repertoire holds approximately 61,000 clones, with about 80% as singletons. Sequenced material: PBMCs. The receptor set was obtained from a man aged 45-65 years in good health and CMV-seropositive.

The V gene is TRBV6-5, the J gene TRBJ1-5; D may be TRBD1 (5 bases). In germline, CDR1 is MNHEY, CDR2 SVGAGI. Trimming left V 5 bases short and J 4 bases short, with 12 bases between. The CDR3 length is 14 residues. CDR3 bases: TGTGCCAGCAGTGGTTCGGGACTTAATCAGCCCCAGCATTTT. Amino acids: CASSGSGLNQPQHF.

This chain connects TRBV5-1 to TRBJ1-5; 8 positions agree with TRBD1. The CDR3 is 13 residues long. Germline V gene sequence: CDR1 SGHRS, CDR2 YFSETQ. Trimming at V came to 3 bases and at J to 10 bases, leaving 6 bases not matched to a gene. This CDR3 is CASSSLSGGPQHF. CDR3 sequence (DNA): TGCGCCAGCAGCTCCTTGTCAGGGGGCCCCCAGCATTTT.

The chain is built from TRBV6-5 and TRBJ1-2; 8 bases map to TRBD1. CDR3 length: 13 amino acids. J gave up 3 bases and V 4 bases, and 1 base lay outside the gene matches. Per the germline V gene, CDR1 is MNHEY and CDR2 is SVGAGI. Written as DNA, the CDR3 is TGTGCCAGCAGTTCACAGGGGGACTATGGCTACACCTTC. This translates into CASSSQGDYGYTF.

This chain links TRBV27 with TRBJ1-1; D gene unclear. This CDR3 region has 17 residues. The germline V gene has CDR1 MNHEY and CDR2 SMNVEV (reference sequence). The V and J ends lost 2 bases and 1 base respectively, with 17 bases between them. Here the CDR3 reads CASSLMASNWKNTEAFF. CDR3 DNA sequence: TGTGCCAGCAGTTTAATGGCTAGCAACTGGAAGAACACTGAAGCTTTCTTT.

V gene TRBV5-6 combines with J gene TRBJ1-2; possibly TRBD1 for D (5 bases). The V and J ends lost 2 bases and 7 bases respectively, with 9 bases between them. The CDR3 is made up of 12 amino acids. CDR1 and CDR2 from the germline V gene are SGHDT and YYEEEE. CDR3 in amino acids: CASSLGVGGYTF. CDR3 sequence (DNA): TGTGCCAGCAGCTTAGGGGTAGGTGGCTACACCTTC.

The chain employs TRBV4-1 and TRBJ1-2, with 7 bases matching TRBD1. The CDR3 contains 15 residues. J gave up 2 bases and V 2 bases, and 5 bases lay outside the gene matches. Looked up from germline, CDR1 is MGHRA and CDR2 is YSYEKL. The CDR3 coding sequence is TGCGCCAGCAGCCAACCAACGACAGGGAACTATGGCTACACCTTC. The encoded protein is CASSQPTTGNYGYTF.

The CDR3: CASSFPGQGYEQYF. The DNA of the CDR3 is TGTGCCAGCAGCTTTCCGGGACAGGGCTACGAGCAGTACTTC. The chain is built from TRBV11-1 and TRBJ2-7; 9 nucleotides match TRBD1. Trimming cost V 3 bases and J 3 bases; bases outside gene matches: 3. This CDR3 comprises 14 residues. The germline CDR1 and CDR2 sequences are SGHAT and FQDESV (reference sequence).

This rearrangement joins TRBV7-8 to TRBJ2-2; no clear D gene. Germline V gene sequence: CDR1 SGHVS, CDR2 FQNEAQ. The CDR3 totals 11 residues. V shed 4 bases and J shed 11 bases, with 8 bases lying between them. CDR3 amino acids: CASSSTRELFF. For the CDR3, the DNA is TGTGCCAGCAGCTCCACTCGAGAGCTGTTTTTT.

The V call is TRBV18, the J call TRBJ1-1; 7 positions match TRBD1. This CDR3 region has 15 residues. Trimming at V came to 3 bases and at J to 3 bases, leaving 7 bases not matched to a gene. The germline V gene has CDR1 KGHSH and CDR2 LQKENI. CDR3 DNA sequence: TGTGCCAGCTCACCGGGACAGATCAAGGACACTGAAGCTTTCTTT. Translated, it gives CASSPGQIKDTEAFF.

On this clone: Other DNA sequences in the sample encode the same CDR3. The chain carries TRBV2 and TRBJ1-4; possible D gene TRBD1, 5 bases. The germline CDR1 and CDR2 sequences are SNHLY and FYNNEI. The CDR3 is made up of 15 amino acids. Trimming shortened V by 6 bases and J by 2 bases, and 13 bases separated the two germline ends. In nucleotides, the CDR3 is TGTGCCAGCAGGGTGACGGGGGTTACTAATGAAAAACTGTTTTTT. It codes for CASRVTGVTNEKLFF.

This clone is medium-sized by share. CDR3 residues: CASSQELELYEQYF. For the CDR3, the DNA is TGCGCCAGCAGCCAAGAGCTGGAGCTCTACGAGCAGTACTTC. The rearrangement joins TRBV4-3 to TRBJ2-7, with no clear D. V was cut by 0 bases and J by 3 bases, with 9 bases left in between. Germline V lookup: CDR1 LGHNA, CDR2 YSLEER. There are 14 residues in the CDR3.

The CDR3 region has the DNA TGTGCCAGCAGTTTACAGGGGCCCATAAGGCTAGCGGGGCCCTACAATGAGCAGTTCTTC. This translates into CASSLQGPIRLAGPYNEQFF. The gene calls are TRBV27 and TRBJ2-1; 9 bases are shared with TRBD2. V trimming: 2 bases; J trimming: 2 bases; junction bases outside the gene matches: 16. The CDR3 runs 20 residues. CDR1 MNHEY and CDR2 SMNVEV come from the germline V gene (reference sequence).

The rearrangement uses TRBV21-1 and TRBJ1-6; the table names TRBD1, a call not compared with the DNA. TRBV21-1 is listed as a pseudogene. The CDR3 is 17 amino acids. The CDR3 DNA reads as TGTGCCAGCAGCGGCTGGGTGAGACAGGGGTATAATTCACCCCTCCACTTT. Its translation: CASSGWVRQGYNSPLHF.

This chain connects TRBV5-1 to TRBJ2-1; 8 nucleotides match TRBD1. The germline V gene has CDR1 SGHRS and CDR2 YFSETQ. After removal of 5 bases from V and 4 bases from J, the junction contained 8 bases not matched to a gene. The CDR3 totals 15 residues. The CDR3 bases are TGCGCCAGCAGTCACGGGACAGGATCATACAATGAGCAGTTCTTC. Protein: CASSHGTGSYNEQFF. The full variable domain, completed using reference TRBV5-1 and TRBJ2-1, is KAGVTQTPRYLIKTRGQQVTLSCSPISGHRSVSWYQQTPGQGLQFLFEYFSETQRNKGNFPGRFSGRQFSNSRSEMNVSTLELGDSALYLCASSHGTGSYNEQFFGPGTRLTVL.

The V and J genes are TRBV30 and TRBJ2-7; TRBD2 is a possible D gene (6 bases). The germline gives CDR1 GTSNPN, CDR2 SVGIG (reference sequence). V was clipped by 0 bases and J by 6 bases, with 15 bases between them. The CDR3 totals 14 residues. CDR3 DNA sequence: TGTGCCTGGAGTGTACGCGGGGATGGGACCGAGCAGTACTTC. Translating gives CAWSVRGDGTEQYF.

This clone was detected a few times. The genes are TRBV30 and TRBJ2-7; D may be TRBD1 (7 bases). The ends were cut back, 7 bases at V and 3 bases at J, with 13 bases in the middle. The CDR3 is 12 residues long. CDR1 and CDR2 from the germline V gene are GTSNPN and SVGIG (reference sequence). DNA for the CDR3: TGTGCCTTCAGGGGGGAGGTCTACGAGCAGTACTTC. It yields the protein CAFRGEVYEQYF.

V and J are TRBV19 and TRBJ2-7; TRBD1 aligns across 7 bases. Trimming took 1 base from V and 3 from J; bases not matched to a gene: 3. The CDR3 runs to 14 residues. Germline CDR1 and CDR2: LNHDA and SQIVND (reference sequence). CDR3 DNA: TGTGCCAGTAGTATAGGGGACAGTCGCTACGAGCAGTACTTC. Translating it yields CASSIGDSRYEQYF.